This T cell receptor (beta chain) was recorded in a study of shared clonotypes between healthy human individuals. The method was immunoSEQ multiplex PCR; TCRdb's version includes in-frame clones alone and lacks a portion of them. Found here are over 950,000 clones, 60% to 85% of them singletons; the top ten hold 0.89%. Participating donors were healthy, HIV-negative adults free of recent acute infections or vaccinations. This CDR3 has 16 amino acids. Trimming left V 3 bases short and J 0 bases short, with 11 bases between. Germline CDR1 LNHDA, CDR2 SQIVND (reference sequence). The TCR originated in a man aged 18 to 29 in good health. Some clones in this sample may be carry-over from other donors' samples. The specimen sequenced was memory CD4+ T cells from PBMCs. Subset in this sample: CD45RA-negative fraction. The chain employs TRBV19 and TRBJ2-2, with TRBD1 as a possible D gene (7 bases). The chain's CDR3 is CASSMAGGPNTGELFF. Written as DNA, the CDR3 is TGTGCCAGTAGTATGGCAGGGGGGCCGAACACCGGGGAGCTGTTTTTT.